These 16 T cell receptor beta chains were all obtained from the same sample, sequenced in a study of shared clonotypes between healthy human individuals. Libraries were prepared by immunoSEQ multiplex PCR; TCRdb keeps only in-frame clonotypes and omits some of them. This table holds around 2,100,000 clones, about 95% found once. CD45RO-negative, CCR7-positively selected cells formed the naive CD8 fraction, excluding terminally differentiated effector memory CD45RA+ cells. Sequenced input: naive CD8+ T cells sorted from blood. These receptors all stem from a man between 18 and 29 years old in good health.

The chain joins TRBV14 to TRBJ2-1; D not certain. Germline CDR1 and CDR2: SGHDN and FVKESK. The CDR3 runs 14 residues. Trimming pared 0 bases from V and 4 bases from J, leaving 7 bases between. This chain's CDR3 is CASSQDGRYNEQFF. The CDR3 nucleotides read TGTGCCAGCAGCCAAGATGGACGTTACAATGAGCAGTTCTTC.

V and J are TRBV5-1 and TRBJ1-6; D is ambiguous. Germline V gene data show CDR1 as SGHRS and CDR2 as YFSETQ. Trimming left V 1 base short and J 9 bases short, with 20 bases between. CDR3 size: 17 residues. The CDR3 loop reads CASSLSENGQVRSPLHF. CDR3 bases: TGCGCCAGCAGCTTGTCCGAGAACGGGCAAGTTCGTTCACCCCTCCACTTT.

The chain uses TRBV5-1 and TRBJ2-7; TRBD1 aligns across 12 bases. Germline V gene data show CDR1 as SGHRS and CDR2 as YFSETQ. The CDR3 consists of 15 residues. Trimming took 3 bases from V and 5 from J; bases not matched to a gene: 6. This chain's CDR3 is CASSWAGTGGDEQYF. CDR3 DNA sequence: TGCGCCAGCAGCTGGGCCGGGACAGGGGGCGACGAGCAGTACTTC. Combining the CDR3 with reference TRBV5-1 and TRBJ2-7 gives the whole variable domain KAGVTQTPRYLIKTRGQQVTLSCSPISGHRSVSWYQQTPGQGLQFLFEYFSETQRNKGNFPGRFSGRQFSNSRSEMNVSTLELGDSALYLCASSWAGTGGDEQYFGPGTRLTVT.

The chain is built from TRBV5-4 and TRBJ2-2, with TRBD1 as a possible D gene (5 bases). There are 15 residues in the CDR3. Germline values: CDR1 SGHNT, CDR2 YYREEE (reference sequence). V lost 0 bases and J 0 bases, leaving 6 bases between the germline ends. CDR3 DNA sequence: TGTGCCAGCAGCTTGGGACAGCCGAACACCGGGGAGCTGTTTTTT. This sequence encodes CASSLGQPNTGELFF.

The chain carries TRBV30 and TRBJ2-1, with 7 bases lining up with TRBD2. Germline V gene data show CDR1 as GTSNPN and CDR2 as SVGIG (reference sequence). V lost 3 bases, J lost 10 bases, and 3 bases stayed unmatched. The CDR3 sequence is 11 residues long. CDR3 residues: CAWSKRGEQFF. In nucleotides, the CDR3 is TGTGCCTGGAGCAAGCGGGGAGAGCAGTTCTTC.

The chain has TRBV2 and TRBJ2-2, with a possible D match to TRBD2 (6 bases). This CDR3 has 13 residues. V was trimmed by 10 bases and J by 1 base, leaving 10 bases between them. Germline values: CDR1 SNHLY, CDR2 FYNNEI. CDR3 nucleotide sequence: TGTGCCACACTAGCAGGGAACACCGGGGAGCTGTTTTTT. Protein product: CATLAGNTGELFF.

The chain's CDR3 is CASTPGLAGVTDTQYF. The CDR3 DNA reads as TGTGCCAGCACCCCGGGACTAGCGGGGGTCACAGATACGCAGTATTTT. The rearrangement links TRBV5-6 to TRBJ2-3; 14 bases align to TRBD2. Germline-derived CDR1 and CDR2 are SGHDT and YYEEEE. There are 16 residues in the CDR3. J gave up 2 bases and V 6 bases, and 5 bases lay outside the gene matches.

In the case of this clone: Other DNA sequences in the sample encode the same CDR3. V is TRBV9 and J is TRBJ2-7; perhaps TRBD1 as D (5 bases). Germline-derived CDR1 and CDR2 are SGDLS and YYNGEE. There are 13 residues in the CDR3. V was trimmed by 2 bases and J by 1 base, leaving 7 bases between them. Here the CDR3 DNA reads TGTGCCAGCAGCGTCGACAGTTCCTACGAGCAGTACTTC. It is translated as CASSVDSSYEQYF.

This chain links TRBV7-9 with TRBJ2-3, with TRBD2 matching 14 bases. CDR3 size: 17 residues. The V segment lost 4 bases and the J segment 1 base; nucleotides outside the gene matches: 4. Germline V gene data show CDR1 as SEHNR and CDR2 as FQNEAQ (reference sequence). The CDR3: CASSSGTSGSGTDTQYF. The CDR3 DNA reads as TGTGCCAGCAGCTCGGGGACTAGCGGGAGTGGCACAGATACGCAGTATTTT.

V gene TRBV5-8 combines with J gene TRBJ2-1, with D perhaps matching TRBD1 (6 bases). Germline CDR1 reads SGHTS; CDR2 reads YDEGEE. This CDR3 has 15 amino acids. Trimming removed 0 bases at V and 6 bases at J, with 13 bases between. CDR3 amino acids: CASSLGSGVFNEQFF. As DNA, the CDR3 is TGTGCCAGCAGCTTGGGGTCAGGGGTCTTCAATGAGCAGTTCTTC.

The genes are TRBV29-1 and TRBJ2-5; D is perhaps TRBD1 (6 bases). Trimming took off 0 bases at V and 4 bases at J, with 15 bases between the two ends. This CDR3 spans 15 amino acids. The germline CDR1 and CDR2 sequences are SQVTM and ANQGSEA. The CDR3 coding sequence is TGCAGCGTTGAAGATCCAGGGGTTAGGCTAGAGACCCAGTACTTC. Protein sequence: CSVEDPGVRLETQYF.

This chain connects TRBV9 to TRBJ2-1; D ambiguous. This CDR3 spans 13 amino acids. V was cut by 0 bases and J by 4 bases, with 5 bases left in between. The germline V gene has CDR1 SGDLS and CDR2 YYNGEE. CDR3 nucleotides: TGTGCCAGCAGCGTAGACGATTACAATGAGCAGTTCTTC. Its protein is CASSVDDYNEQFF.

This chain connects TRBV10-3 to TRBJ2-7; D is unresolved. V was cut by 3 bases and J by 2 bases, with 14 bases left in between. Germline lookup yields CDR1 ENHRY and CDR2 SYGVKD. The CDR3 is 15 residues long. The CDR3: CAISESSELAYEQYF. The CDR3 DNA sequence: TGTGCCATCAGTGAATCCTCGGAGTTGGCCTACGAGCAGTACTTC.

The chain combines TRBV7-9 with TRBJ1-1; tentative D call: TRBD1 (5 bases). The CDR3 spans 15 residues. Germline CDR1 reads SEHNR; CDR2 reads FQNEAQ (reference sequence). Trimming shortened V by 0 bases and J by 1 base, and 9 bases separated the two germline ends. The CDR3 coding sequence is TGTGCCAGCAGCTTAGCGGATGGGGGGAACACTGAAGCTTTCTTT. Translation gives CASSLADGGNTEAFF.

Notes on this clone: This same CDR3 is encoded by further DNA sequences in the sample. The chain joins TRBV5-1 to TRBJ2-7; D unclear. This CDR3 is built from 12 residues. V was pared by 0 bases and J by 3 bases, with 4 bases between. Germline V lookup: CDR1 SGHRS, CDR2 YFSETQ. The CDR3 spells CASSLEGYEQYF. The CDR3 DNA sequence: TGCGCCAGCAGCTTGGAAGGCTACGAGCAGTACTTC.

The chain carries TRBV19 and TRBJ1-3; D is uncertain. This CDR3 spans 14 amino acids. Germline loops: CDR1 LNHDA, CDR2 SQIVND (reference sequence). Trimming removed 5 bases at V and 0 bases at J, with 8 bases between. CDR3 amino acids: CASSFQASGNTIYF. DNA for the CDR3: TGTGCCAGTAGTTTTCAGGCCTCTGGAAACACCATATATTTT.